This record concerns one TCR beta chain sequence. Its target is not known. The sample comes from a study of shared clonotypes between healthy human individuals. About the study: Per donor, CD8 memory used one plate, CD8 naive used two, CD4 memory used three and CD4 naive used three.

In the naive CD8 group, cells lacked CD45RO and were positively selected for CCR7, so terminally differentiated effector memory CD45RA+ cells were left out. Deep was the level at which the assay was run. When replicate PCRs were run on sorted subsets, they used around 200 ng DNA, about 30,000 T cell genomes. Here immunoSEQ multiplex PCR was the method, and the copy in TCRdb shows in-frame clones only, minus some. The sample records hundreds of thousands of clones, about 95% being singletons. Study conclusions and caveats: Enrolling few donors narrowed the genetic and exposure-history diversity that was represented.

The sequence was obtained from a woman under 40 in good health. The sample was naive CD8+ T cells sorted from blood.

CDR3: CASSSPAGAYNEQFF. CDR3 sequence (DNA): TGTGCCAGCAGCTCCCCGGCCGGTGCCTACAATGAGCAGTTCTTC. V and J are TRBV7-9 and TRBJ2-1; D is unclear. The germline CDR1 and CDR2 sequences are SEHNR and FQNEAQ (reference sequence). The CDR3 runs 15 residues. V lost 4 bases and J 2 bases, leaving 12 bases between the germline ends.